Presented here are 15 T cell receptor beta chains from one specimen sequenced in a study of T cell changes during pregnancy in multiple sclerosis. Profiling relied on immunoSEQ multiplex PCR, and the TCRdb table lists in-frame clones only, not all of them. The table records roughly 52,000 clones, 90% to 95% of them present only once. Sequenced material: CD8+ T cells from peripheral blood mononuclear cells, taken before pregnancy. Receptors originate from a female donor with multiple sclerosis, enrolled in a pregnancy study.

The rearrangement joins TRBV14 to TRBJ2-7, with D maybe TRBD1 (5 bases). This CDR3 comprises 15 residues. The V gene lost 1 base and the J gene lost 3 bases, with 13 bases spanning the gap. Germline assignment: CDR1 SGHDN and CDR2 FVKESK. CDR3 nucleotide sequence: TGTGCCAGCAGCCAAGGACAGAGAGTAAGCTACGAGCAGTACTTC. The encoded protein is CASSQGQRVSYEQYF. Full variable domain (missing parts from reference TRBV14 and TRBJ2-7): EAGVTQFPSHSVIEKGQTVTLRCDPISGHDNLYWYRRVMGKEIKFLLHFVKESKQDESGMPNNRFLAERTGGTYSTLKVQPAELEDSGVYFCASSQGQRVSYEQYFGPGTRLTVT.

This chain connects TRBV18 to TRBJ1-2, with TRBD1 identical over 9 bases. The junction had 17 bases not matched to a gene; V was cut back by 4 bases and J by 2 bases. This CDR3 has 19 amino acids. Germline V gives CDR1 KGHSH, CDR2 LQKENI. The CDR3 protein is CASSLASGTGIQPNYGYTF. The CDR3 nucleotides read TGTGCCAGCTCACTCGCCTCCGGGACAGGGATCCAGCCAAACTATGGCTACACCTTC.

The chain carries TRBV25-1 and TRBJ1-1, with D maybe TRBD1 (6 bases). Germline values: CDR1 MGHDK, CDR2 SYGVNS. This CDR3 has 13 residues. Trimming cost V 6 bases and J 4 bases, with 12 bases left between them. The CDR3 spells CASRDSLSTEAFF. The CDR3 DNA follows: TGTGCCAGCAGGGACAGCTTGAGCACTGAAGCTTTCTTT.

This clone has just one count. The chain uses TRBV10-2 and TRBJ2-4, with D perhaps TRBD2 (5 bases). The CDR3 contains 13 residues. V was shortened by 2 bases and J by 5 bases, with 7 bases between the two germline ends. Germline lookup yields CDR1 WSHSY and CDR2 SAAADI. CDR3 protein: CASSEGSENIQYF. For the CDR3, the DNA is TGCGCCAGCAGTGAGGGTAGCGAAAACATTCAGTACTTC.

The chain employs TRBV6-1 and TRBJ1-2; TRBD1 might be the D (5 bases). Germline lookup yields CDR1 MNHNS and CDR2 SASEGT. The CDR3 is made up of 12 amino acids. Trimming shortened V by 7 bases and J by 5 bases, and 11 bases separated the two germline ends. The CDR3 sequence is CASTPEGYGYTF. DNA for the CDR3: TGTGCCAGCACCCCGGAGGGGTATGGCTACACCTTC.

This clone was counted once. The rearrangement joins TRBV4-2 to TRBJ2-1; no clear D gene. This CDR3 has 11 residues. The V gene lost 4 bases and the J gene lost 7 bases, with 5 bases spanning the gap. Germline V gives CDR1 LGHNA, CDR2 YNFKEQ. CDR3 in amino acids: CASSRSNEQFF. As DNA, the CDR3 is TGTGCCAGCAGCCGGAGTAATGAGCAGTTCTTC.

This rearrangement joins TRBV7-2 to TRBJ2-7; no reliable D call. The CDR3 spans 13 residues. Trimming removed 1 base at V and 2 bases at J, with 6 bases between. From germline, CDR1 is SGHTA and CDR2 FQGNSA. The CDR3, as DNA: TGTGCCAGCAGCTTAGTTGGGCCCTACGAGCAGTACTTC. This codes for CASSLVGPYEQYF.

This chain links TRBV27 with TRBJ2-7; 12 bases are a match to TRBD2. Germline CDR1 is MNHEY and CDR2 is SMNVEV (reference sequence). This CDR3 is built from 15 residues. V lost 5 bases and J lost 6; bases outside the gene matches: 8. CDR3 residues: CASSIRLAGVGEQYF. In nucleotides, the CDR3 is TGTGCCAGCAGTATAAGACTAGCGGGAGTAGGCGAGCAGTACTTC.

This chain connects TRBV19 to TRBJ2-1; a weak D match, TRBD2 (6 bases). This CDR3 is built from 15 residues. The germline V gene has CDR1 LNHDA and CDR2 SQIVND (reference sequence). The V end lost 3 bases, the J end lost 4 bases, and 13 bases lay between the germline ends. This chain's CDR3 is CASSIGWEEYNEQFF. As DNA, the CDR3 is TGTGCCAGTAGTATCGGGTGGGAGGAATACAATGAGCAGTTCTTC. Full variable domain (outside the CDR3, taken from reference TRBV19 and TRBJ2-1): DGGITQSPKYLFRKEGQNVTLSCEQNLNHDAMYWYRQDPGQGLRLIYYSQIVNDFQKGDIAEGYSVSREKKESFPLTVTSAQKNPTAFYLCASSIGWEEYNEQFFGPGTRLTVL.

V and J are TRBV2 and TRBJ2-5, with TRBD1 matching 7 bases. Germline CDR1 SNHLY, CDR2 FYNNEI. The CDR3 covers 15 residues. V trimming: 11 bases; J trimming: 5 bases; junction bases outside the gene matches: 17. As DNA, the CDR3 is TGTGCCTCCTGCCGGGGCAGGGGGTATATGGAGACCCAGTACTTC. This translates into CASCRGRGYMETQYF.

The chain has TRBV5-1 and TRBJ2-1, with 11 nucleotides matching TRBD2. The CDR3 runs to 15 residues. Germline values: CDR1 SGHRS, CDR2 YFSETQ. V shed 3 bases and J 6 bases; nucleotides not matched to a gene: 5. The DNA of the CDR3 is TGCGCCAGCAGCTCTCGACTAGCGGGGCCCAATGAGCAGTTCTTC. Protein sequence: CASSSRLAGPNEQFF.

The rearrangement joins TRBV19 to TRBJ1-5, with unresolved D. In germline, CDR1 is LNHDA, CDR2 SQIVND (reference sequence). CDR3 length: 14 residues. V was pared by 1 base and J by 9 bases, with 13 bases between. This CDR3 is CASSIVPTGRPQHF. As DNA, the CDR3 is TGTGCCAGTAGTATAGTACCTACGGGGAGGCCCCAGCATTTT.

The table lists this clone with a count of one. The chain carries TRBV19 and TRBJ1-2; D is possibly TRBD1 (5 bases). There are 13 residues in the CDR3. Between the trimmed V and J ends, which lost 7 bases and 10 bases, there was a span of 19 bases. Germline CDR1 and CDR2: LNHDA and SQIVND (reference sequence). The CDR3 nucleotides are TGTGCCAGTACCCCCTCGGAACAGGCGCTCTACACCTTC. Protein sequence: CASTPSEQALYTF.

The chain uses TRBV19 and TRBJ2-7, with D possibly TRBD1 on 6 matching bases. Per the germline V gene, CDR1 is LNHDA and CDR2 is SQIVND (reference sequence). The V gene lost 10 bases and the J gene lost 4 bases, with 20 bases spanning the gap. CDR3 length: 14 residues. Here the CDR3 reads CATAPSTGSYEQYF. CDR3 sequence (DNA): TGTGCCACCGCCCCGTCCACAGGGAGTTACGAGCAGTACTTC.

The chain carries TRBV5-6 and TRBJ2-7, with TRBD2 as a possible D gene (6 bases). The CDR3 is made up of 15 amino acids. Trimming took 0 bases from V and 0 from J, leaving 10 bases between them. Germline lookup yields CDR1 SGHDT and CDR2 YYEEEE. In DNA form, the CDR3 reads TGTGCCAGCAGCTTGGGAGGGACTTCCTCCTACGAGCAGTACTTC. Residues: CASSLGGTSSYEQYF. Based on the CDR3 plus reference TRBV5-6 and TRBJ2-7, the full variable domain is DAGVTQSPTHLIKTRGQQVTLRCSPKSGHDTVSWYQQALGQGPQFIFQYYEEEERQRGNFPDRFSGHQFPNYSSELNVNALLLGDSALYLCASSLGGTSSYEQYFGPGTRLTVT.